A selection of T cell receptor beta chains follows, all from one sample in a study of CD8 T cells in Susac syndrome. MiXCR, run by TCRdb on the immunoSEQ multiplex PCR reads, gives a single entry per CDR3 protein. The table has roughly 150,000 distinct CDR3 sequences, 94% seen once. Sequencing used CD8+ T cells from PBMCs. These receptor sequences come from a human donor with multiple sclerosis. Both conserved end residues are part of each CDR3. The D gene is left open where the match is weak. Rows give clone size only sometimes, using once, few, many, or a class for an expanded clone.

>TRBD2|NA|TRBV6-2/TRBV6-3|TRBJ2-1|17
CASSYSRTSGDYNEQFF
TGTGCCAGCAGTTACTCCCGGACTAGCGGGGACTACAATGAGCAGTTCTTC
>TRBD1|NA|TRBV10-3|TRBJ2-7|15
CAISSSGTGIYEQYF
TGTGCCATCAGTTCATCCGGGACAGGGATCTACGAGCAGTACTTC
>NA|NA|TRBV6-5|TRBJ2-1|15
CATARGSSSYNEQFF
TGTGCCACCGCAAGGGGCTCGAGCTCCTACAATGAGCAGTTCTTC
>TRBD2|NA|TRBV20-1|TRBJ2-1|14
CSASRRGEKGEQFF
TGCAGTGCCAGCCGGCGGGGGGAGAAAGGTGAGCAGTTCTTC
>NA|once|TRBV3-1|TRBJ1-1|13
CASRRRGNTEAFF
TGTGCCAGCAGGAGAAGGGGGAACACTGAAGCTTTCTTT
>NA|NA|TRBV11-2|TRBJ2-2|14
CASSLDQNTGELFF
TGTGCCAGCAGCTTAGATCAGAACACCGGGGAGCTGTTTTTT
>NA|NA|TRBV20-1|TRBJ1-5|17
CSARDRYEGSSNQPQHF
TGCAGTGCTAGAGATCGATATGAGGGCTCTAGCAATCAGCCCCAGCATTTT
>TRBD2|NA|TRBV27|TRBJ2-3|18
CASSLSRLAGTSTDTQYF
TGTGCCAGCAGTTTATCAAGGCTAGCGGGTACTAGCACAGATACGCAGTATTTT
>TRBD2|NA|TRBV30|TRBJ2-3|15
CAWSVGAGGMDTQYF
TGTGCCTGGAGTGTCGGTGCGGGGGGTATGGATACGCAGTATTTT
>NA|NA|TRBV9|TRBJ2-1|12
CASSETRGEQFF
TGTGCCAGCAGCGAAACTAGGGGTGAGCAGTTCTTC
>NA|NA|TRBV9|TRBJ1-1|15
CASSVAGSLGSEAFF
TGTGCCAGCAGCGTAGCGGGGAGTTTGGGATCTGAAGCTTTCTTT
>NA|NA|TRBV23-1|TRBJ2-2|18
CASLKPGHLARAPGSCFF
NA
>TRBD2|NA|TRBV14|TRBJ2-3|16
CASSQDSAGGTDTQYF
TGTGCCAGCAGCCAAGATTCTGCGGGGGGCACAGATACGCAGTATTTT
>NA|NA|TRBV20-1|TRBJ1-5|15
CSARRRTRIYQPQHF
TGCAGTGCTAGGAGGAGGACACGGATTTATCAGCCCCAGCATTTT
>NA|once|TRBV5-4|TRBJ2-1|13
CASSFGQLGEQFF
TGTGCCAGCAGCTTTGGACAGCTTGGGGAGCAGTTCTTC
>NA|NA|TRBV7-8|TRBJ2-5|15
CASSLFGGNQETQYF
TGTGCCAGCAGCTTATTCGGGGGTAACCAAGAGACCCAGTACTTC
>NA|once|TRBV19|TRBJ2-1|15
CASSLKNGERNEQFF
TGTGCCAGTAGTCTCAAGAACGGGGAACGGAATGAGCAGTTCTTC
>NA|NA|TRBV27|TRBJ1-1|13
CASKVGVNTEAFF
TGTGCCAGTAAAGTGGGGGTGAACACTGAAGCTTTCTTT
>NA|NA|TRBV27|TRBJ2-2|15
CASSVIETNTGELFF
TGTGCCAGCAGCGTTATAGAGACGAACACCGGGGAGCTGTTTTTT
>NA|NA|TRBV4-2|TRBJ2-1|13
CASSPTVRDEQFF
TGTGCCAGCAGCCCGACGGTTCGTGATGAGCAGTTCTTC
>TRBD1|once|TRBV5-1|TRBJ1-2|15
CASSADRDPNYGYTF
TGCGCCAGCAGCGCGGACAGGGATCCTAACTATGGCTACACCTTC
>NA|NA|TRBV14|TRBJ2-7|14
CASSQDGWGREQYF
TGTGCCAGCAGCCAAGATGGTTGGGGCCGCGAGCAGTACTTC
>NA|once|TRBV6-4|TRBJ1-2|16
CASSDTSAGDRYGYTF
TGTGCCAGCAGCGATACATCGGCAGGGGATCGGTATGGCTACACCTTC
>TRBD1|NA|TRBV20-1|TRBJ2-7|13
CSARGTGRNEQYF
TGCAGTGCCCGGGGGACAGGACGGAACGAGCAGTACTTC